This is a list of T cell receptor beta chains from one sample in a study of early T cells in non-severe SARS-CoV-2 infection. MiXCR, run by TCRdb on the 5' RACE reads, gives a single entry per CDR3 protein. The top ten hold 5% to 8% of the sample, which has under 85,000 distinct CDR3 sequences, 10% to 15% seen once. Input material: whole blood. These receptors all come from an adult who was a healthcare worker with PCR-confirmed SARS-CoV-2 infection or an uninfected control (not recorded which). The CDR3 runs from the conserved cysteine through the conserved F or W. A D gene is named only where the DNA matches it firmly. Clone size is not always given. Where it is, it says once, few, many or a class for expanded clones.

V gene: TRBV5-4; D gene: TRBD2; clone size: few; J gene: TRBJ2-1; CDR3 protein: CASSQGLAGGLTEQFF; CDR3 DNA: TGTGCCAGCAGCCAGGGACTAGCGGGGGGGCTAACTGAGCAGTTCTTC
V gene: TRBV10-1; D gene: NA; clone size: NA; J gene: TRBJ2-2; CDR3 protein: CASSMTQPRTTGELFF; CDR3 DNA: TGCGCCAGCAGTATGACCCAGCCGCGAACCACCGGGGAGCTGTTTTTT
V gene: TRBV12-3/TRBV12-4; D gene: TRBD2; clone size: many; J gene: TRBJ2-5; CDR3 protein: CASSFSTSGFGTQYF; CDR3 DNA: TGTGCCAGCAGTTTTAGTACTAGCGGATTCGGGACCCAGTACTTC
V gene: TRBV7-8; D gene: TRBD2; clone size: few; J gene: TRBJ2-2; CDR3 protein: CASSKLGLAGNTGELFF; CDR3 DNA: TGTGCCAGCAGCAAACTAGGACTAGCGGGTAACACCGGGGAGCTGTTTTTT
V gene: TRBV29-1; D gene: NA; clone size: many; J gene: TRBJ2-1; CDR3 protein: CSGGHGLAVNNEQFF; CDR3 DNA: TGCAGCGGGGGACACGGGCTAGCGGTTAACAATGAGCAGTTCTTC
V gene: TRBV7-6; D gene: NA; clone size: many; J gene: TRBJ1-4; CDR3 protein: CASSRWSNEKLFF; CDR3 DNA: TGTGCCAGCAGCCGTTGGTCTAATGAAAAACTGTTTTTT
V gene: TRBV6-2/TRBV6-3; D gene: TRBD2; clone size: NA; J gene: TRBJ2-5; CDR3 protein: CASSSGSGLKETQYF; CDR3 DNA: TGTGCCAGCAGTTCGGGTAGCGGGCTCAAAGAGACCCAGTACTTC
V gene: TRBV28; D gene: NA; clone size: few; J gene: TRBJ1-4; CDR3 protein: CASSGTVYEKLFF; CDR3 DNA: TGTGCCAGCAGCGGGACGGTCTATGAAAAACTGTTTTTT
V gene: TRBV28; D gene: NA; clone size: NA; J gene: TRBJ2-7; CDR3 protein: CASTPVGDASYEQYF; CDR3 DNA: TGTGCCAGCACCCCCGTCGGGGACGCGAGCTACGAGCAGTACTTC
V gene: TRBV15; D gene: NA; clone size: NA; J gene: TRBJ1-1; CDR3 protein: CATSRQARTEAFF; CDR3 DNA: TGTGCCACCAGTAGGCAGGCGCGGACTGAAGCTTTCTTT
V gene: TRBV12-3/TRBV12-4; D gene: TRBD1; clone size: NA; J gene: TRBJ2-1; CDR3 protein: CASTLGGQTSSRRFF; CDR3 DNA: TGTGCCAGCACCCTAGGGGGACAGACGTCGTCCAGGAGGTTCTTC
V gene: TRBV2; D gene: TRBD2; clone size: many; J gene: TRBJ2-1; CDR3 protein: CASSEAHSGKREQFF; CDR3 DNA: TGTGCCAGCAGTGAAGCGCACAGCGGGAAGCGTGAGCAGTTCTTC
V gene: TRBV21-1; D gene: NA; clone size: many; J gene: TRBJ2-5; CDR3 protein: CASSKPRGNQETQYF; CDR3 DNA: TGTGCCAGCAGCAAACCCAGGGGGAACCAAGAGACCCAGTACTTC
V gene: TRBV6-2/TRBV6-3; D gene: NA; clone size: many; J gene: TRBJ1-1; CDR3 protein: CASSARENTEAFF; CDR3 DNA: TGTGCCAGCAGTGCCCGAGAGAACACTGAAGCTTTCTTT
V gene: TRBV9; D gene: TRBD1; clone size: many; J gene: TRBJ2-7; CDR3 protein: CASSEGSSGGKYEQYF; CDR3 DNA: TGTGCCAGCAGCGAAGGGTCATCAGGGGGCAAGTACGAGCAGTACTTC
V gene: TRBV20-1; D gene: NA; clone size: many; J gene: TRBJ1-5; CDR3 protein: CSAKFEASNQPQHF; CDR3 DNA: TGCAGTGCTAAGTTCGAAGCGAGCAATCAGCCCCAGCATTTT
V gene: TRBV6-1; D gene: TRBD1; clone size: NA; J gene: TRBJ1-2; CDR3 protein: CASSADPGQGGYTF; CDR3 DNA: TGTGCCAGCAGTGCAGATCCGGGACAGGGAGGCTACACCTTC
V gene: TRBV18; D gene: NA; clone size: many; J gene: TRBJ2-4; CDR3 protein: CASSPNERFQYF; CDR3 DNA: TGTGCCAGCTCACCGAACGAGAGGTTTCAGTACTTC
V gene: TRBV3-1; D gene: TRBD2; clone size: few; J gene: TRBJ2-5; CDR3 protein: CASSPRTSGGQETQYF; CDR3 DNA: TGTGCCAGCAGCCCCCGAACGAGCGGGGGACAAGAGACCCAGTACTTC
V gene: TRBV29-1; D gene: TRBD1; clone size: NA; J gene: TRBJ2-7; CDR3 protein: CSVEGGTASSYEQYF; CDR3 DNA: TGCAGCGTTGAAGGGGGGACAGCGAGCTCCTACGAGCAGTACTTC
V gene: TRBV19; D gene: NA; clone size: few; J gene: TRBJ2-3; CDR3 protein: CASSIKGADTQYF; CDR3 DNA: TGTGCCAGTAGTATTAAAGGGGCAGATACGCAGTATTTT
V gene: TRBV5-8; D gene: TRBD1; clone size: many; J gene: TRBJ1-1; CDR3 protein: CASSLTGVRTEAFF; CDR3 DNA: TGTGCCAGCAGCCTGACAGGGGTCAGGACTGAAGCTTTCTTT
V gene: TRBV12-3/TRBV12-4; D gene: NA; clone size: NA; J gene: TRBJ2-3; CDR3 protein: CASRGRTSTDTQYF; CDR3 DNA: TGTGCCAGCAGGGGAAGGACTTCCACAGATACGCAGTATTTT
V gene: TRBV28; D gene: NA; clone size: many; J gene: TRBJ2-7; CDR3 protein: CASSLFQGSAEQYF; CDR3 DNA: TGTGCCAGCAGTTTATTCCAGGGATCGGCCGAGCAGTACTTC
V gene: TRBV2; D gene: TRBD1; clone size: NA; J gene: TRBJ1-1; CDR3 protein: CASSSQGAQGTEAFF; CDR3 DNA: TGTGCCAGCAGTTCCCAGGGGGCGCAGGGCACTGAAGCTTTCTTT
V gene: TRBV19; D gene: TRBD2; clone size: many; J gene: TRBJ2-6; CDR3 protein: CASSGRALGANVLTF; CDR3 DNA: TGTGCCAGTAGCGGGAGGGCTCTCGGGGCCAACGTCCTGACTTTC
V gene: TRBV7-9; D gene: NA; clone size: NA; J gene: TRBJ2-3; CDR3 protein: CASSQEQSGASTDTQYF; CDR3 DNA: TGTGCCAGCAGCCAAGAACAGTCAGGGGCGAGCACAGATACGCAGTATTTT
V gene: TRBV30; D gene: TRBD2; clone size: few; J gene: TRBJ2-3; CDR3 protein: CAWSPGLAGATDTQYF; CDR3 DNA: TGTGCCTGGAGTCCCGGACTAGCGGGGGCCACAGATACGCAGTATTTT
V gene: TRBV11-2; D gene: NA; clone size: few; J gene: TRBJ2-1; CDR3 protein: CASSPVVSYNEQFF; CDR3 DNA: TGTGCCAGCAGCCCAGTTGTGAGCTACAATGAGCAGTTCTTC
V gene: TRBV20-1; D gene: TRBD1; clone size: NA; J gene: TRBJ1-5; CDR3 protein: CSARSRDRGDYSNQPQHF; CDR3 DNA: TGCAGTGCTAGGAGCCGGGACAGGGGCGATTATAGCAATCAGCCCCAGCATTTT
V gene: TRBV10-2; D gene: TRBD2; clone size: many; J gene: TRBJ2-3; CDR3 protein: CASSEFGSGGESTDTQYF; CDR3 DNA: TGCGCCAGCAGTGAGTTTGGTAGCGGGGGGGAAAGCACAGATACGCAGTATTTT
V gene: TRBV30; D gene: NA; clone size: many; J gene: TRBJ2-2; CDR3 protein: CAWSVHNGELFF; CDR3 DNA: TGTGCCTGGAGTGTACATAACGGGGAGCTGTTTTTT
V gene: TRBV29-1; D gene: NA; clone size: NA; J gene: TRBJ2-3; CDR3 protein: CSVRGLPSTDTQYF; CDR3 DNA: TGCAGCGTTCGCGGGCTACCTAGCACAGATACGCAGTATTTT
V gene: TRBV13; D gene: NA; clone size: NA; J gene: TRBJ2-1; CDR3 protein: CASSNGLREQFF; CDR3 DNA: TGTGCCAGCAGCAACGGACTAAGGGAGCAGTTCTTC
V gene: TRBV11-3; D gene: TRBD1; clone size: few; J gene: TRBJ2-2; CDR3 protein: CASRGQPNTGELFF; CDR3 DNA: TGTGCCAGCAGGGGACAGCCAAACACCGGGGAGCTGTTTTTT
V gene: TRBV5-1; D gene: NA; clone size: NA; J gene: TRBJ2-3; CDR3 protein: CASRQGDRADTQYF; CDR3 DNA: TGCGCCAGCAGACAGGGAGATCGGGCAGATACGCAGTATTTT
V gene: TRBV11-2; D gene: NA; clone size: many; J gene: TRBJ2-1; CDR3 protein: CASSFNGDGFNEQFF; CDR3 DNA: TGTGCCAGCAGCTTTAACGGGGATGGATTCAATGAGCAGTTCTTC
V gene: TRBV21-1; D gene: NA; clone size: many; J gene: TRBJ1-4; CDR3 protein: CASSFKQIINEKLFF; CDR3 DNA: TGTGCCAGCAGCTTTAAACAGATAATTAATGAAAAACTGTTTTTT
V gene: TRBV5-1; D gene: NA; clone size: few; J gene: TRBJ2-3; CDR3 protein: CASSFTGTTTDTQYF; CDR3 DNA: TGCGCCAGCAGCTTCACCGGGACGACCACAGATACGCAGTATTTT
V gene: TRBV19; D gene: NA; clone size: NA; J gene: TRBJ2-5; CDR3 protein: CASSIGRLQETQYF; CDR3 DNA: TGTGCCAGTAGTATAGGGAGGCTACAAGAGACCCAGTACTTC
V gene: TRBV3-1; D gene: TRBD2; clone size: many; J gene: TRBJ2-3; CDR3 protein: CASSQISGGSITDTQYF; CDR3 DNA: TGTGCCAGCAGCCAGATTAGCGGGGGCAGCATCACAGATACGCAGTATTTT
V gene: TRBV4-1; D gene: TRBD1; clone size: many; J gene: TRBJ2-7; CDR3 protein: CASSQRNDGQGEQYF; CDR3 DNA: TGCGCCAGCAGCCAACGGAACGATGGACAGGGCGAGCAGTACTTC
V gene: TRBV11-1; D gene: NA; clone size: few; J gene: TRBJ2-3; CDR3 protein: CASSPTGIPQYF; CDR3 DNA: TGTGCCAGCAGCCCTACTGGTATTCCGCAGTATTTT
V gene: TRBV3-1; D gene: NA; clone size: many; J gene: TRBJ2-7; CDR3 protein: CASSHFRGRGAYEQYF; CDR3 DNA: TGTGCCAGCAGCCATTTCCGGGGCAGGGGGGCCTACGAGCAGTACTTC
V gene: TRBV5-1; D gene: TRBD2; clone size: many; J gene: TRBJ2-3; CDR3 protein: CASQASGSTDTQYF; CDR3 DNA: TGCGCCAGCCAGGCTAGCGGAAGCACAGATACGCAGTATTTT